The clone carrying this TCR beta chain was seen once. Enrollees, roughly 18 to 89 years old, lived in roughly 24 US areas. Assay used: immunoSEQ multiplex PCR; TCRdb lists only in-frame clones, some missing. The table has about 210,000 clones, 80% to 85% seen once. The data belong to a study of blood T cell repertoires in COVID-19. In the study overall: PBMCs, B-cell-depleted T cells, or T cells provided the cDNA or gDNA that made up the material.

Sequenced input: PBMCs or T cells enriched from blood (not recorded which). The clonotype was recovered from a woman in her fifties or sixties with acute COVID-19.

The CDR3 protein is CATNIPGLRYNEQFF. The DNA for the CDR3 is TGTGCCACCAATATTCCGGGACTACGGTACAATGAGCAGTTCTTC. The V gene is TRBV19, the J gene TRBJ2-1; 7 bases agree with TRBD2. The V gene end was trimmed by 10 bases and the J gene end by 4 bases; junction bases not matched to a gene: 13. The CDR3 loop spans 15 amino acids. In germline, CDR1 is LNHDA, CDR2 SQIVND (reference sequence). Full variable domain (remainder filled in from reference TRBV19 and TRBJ2-1): DGGITQSPKYLFRKEGQNVTLSCEQNLNHDAMYWYRQDPGQGLRLIYYSQIVNDFQKGDIAEGYSVSREKKESFPLTVTSAQKNPTAFYLCATNIPGLRYNEQFFGPGTRLTVL.